The entry that follows covers one T cell receptor beta chain sequence. Its antigen is currently unknown. These data belong to a study of cytomegalovirus exposure and HLA in healthy donors. Libraries were prepared by immunoSEQ multiplex PCR; TCRdb keeps only in-frame clonotypes and omits some of them. The table lists about 88,000 clones, approximately 88% of them singletons, with roughly 12% in the top ten. Germline CDR1 MNHEY, CDR2 SVGAGI. Trimming stripped 5 bases from V and 1 base from J, with 8 bases between. The CDR3 is 13 residues long. The donors were part of the validation cohort of around 110 subjects. That cohort was separate from the first cohort, which comprised under 700 subjects. General study findings and limits: As confirmed in vitro, three CMV-associated chains were specific for CMV antigens. According to the study, approximately 150 TCR beta chains were cytomegalovirus-associated.

Material: PBMCs. The chain carries TRBV6-5 and TRBJ1-1; D is ambiguous. The clonotype was recovered from a woman aged 18-29 years in good health and CMV-seropositive. The chain's CDR3 is CASSPRQNTEAFF. In DNA, the CDR3 is TGTGCCAGCAGTCCAAGACAGAACACTGAAGCTTTCTTT.